These 16 T cell receptor beta chains originate from one sample sequenced in a study of blood T cell repertoires in COVID-19. Produced via immunoSEQ multiplex PCR; TCRdb's table is partial and in-frame only. The sample contains about 300,000 clones, about 85% of which appear only once. What was sequenced was peripheral blood. The receptors derive from a human donor in a cohort sampled during active COVID-19.

V and J are TRBV7-9 and TRBJ2-2, with 9 nucleotides matching TRBD2. The CDR3 is 17 amino acids. With V trimmed by 5 bases and J by 1 base, 8 bases remained unmatched. The germline V gene encodes CDR1 SEHNR and CDR2 FQNEAQ (reference sequence). CDR3 nucleotides: TGTGCCAGCAGCCCGCGCAGACTAGCGGAGAACACCGGGGAGCTGTTTTTT. Its protein product is CASSPRRLAENTGELFF.

The rearrangement uses TRBV10-1 and TRBJ1-5; tentatively, D is TRBD1 (5 bases). V lost 6 bases and J lost 4, with 10 bases in between. Germline CDR1 and CDR2: WNHNN and SYGVQD (reference sequence). The CDR3 runs 13 residues. The CDR3 DNA reads as TGCGCCAGCAGGCTCCAGGGAAATCAGCCCCAGCATTTT. Translation: CASRLQGNQPQHF.

The rearrangement links TRBV3-1 (or the pseudogene TRBV3-2) to TRBJ2-1; possibly TRBD1 for D (6 bases). V lost 4 bases, J lost 2 bases, and 33 bases lay in between. Germline V gene data show CDR1 as LGHDT and CDR2 as YNNKEL (reference sequence). The CDR3 is 22 residues long. The CDR3 nucleotides are TGTGCCAGCAGCCTGTACGCCCTTGGAGGACAGTTCCCCCTCTTTCCCTACAATGAGCAGTTCTTC. Translating gives CASSLYALGGQFPLFPYNEQFF.

The chain joins TRBV5-1 to TRBJ2-3; the match to TRBD1 covers 7 bases. This CDR3 is 16 amino acids long. CDR1 SGHRS and CDR2 YFSETQ come from the germline V gene. V shed 5 bases, J shed 6 bases, and the junction held 15 bases outside the gene matches. This CDR3 reads CASSPFAGGMPDTQYF. The CDR3 region has the DNA TGCGCCAGCAGTCCCTTCGCAGGGGGTATGCCCGATACGCAGTATTTT.

The V gene is TRBV6-2 or TRBV6-3, the J gene TRBJ2-4; tentatively, D is TRBD2 (6 bases). The CDR3 covers 13 residues. Germline lookup yields CDR1 MNHEY and CDR2 SVGEGT. With 7 bases removed from V and 6 bases from J, the gap between germline ends came to 13 bases. The CDR3 reads CASTPPGGNIQYF. The CDR3, as DNA: TGTGCCAGCACCCCTCCCGGGGGAAACATTCAGTACTTC.

This clone was recorded only once. The gene calls are TRBV7-9 and TRBJ2-5; the match to TRBD2 covers 8 bases. Germline CDR1 SEHNR, CDR2 FQNEAQ (reference sequence). Unmatched junction bases numbered 7, after V lost 4 bases and J lost 3 bases. The CDR3 consists of 15 residues. The DNA of the CDR3 is TGTGCCAGCAGCTATCGAGCGGGAGTGAAAGAGACCCAGTACTTC. The encoded protein is CASSYRAGVKETQYF.

The rearrangement uses TRBV5-1 and TRBJ2-3; tentative D call: TRBD2 (6 bases). The germline V gene encodes CDR1 SGHRS and CDR2 YFSETQ. The CDR3 runs 16 residues. V gave up 4 bases and J gave up 1 base, with 16 bases separating them. The CDR3 nucleotides are TGCGCCAGCAGCCCGACGGAGGGCCGGGGCACAGATACGCAGTATTTT. Translated: CASSPTEGRGTDTQYF.

CDR3 DNA: TGTGCCAGTAGGGCACGGGACTTGGGCAATGAGCAGTTCTTC. Encoded protein: CASRARDLGNEQFF. This chain connects TRBV6-5 to TRBJ2-1, with D possibly matching TRBD2 (6 bases). The CDR3 totals 14 residues. The germline V gene has CDR1 MNHEY and CDR2 SVGAGI. V lost 9 bases and J lost 6, with 18 bases in between.

Here the CDR3 reads CASSLGGTSGRVNEQFF. The CDR3 DNA is TGTGCCAGCAGCTTAGGTGGGACTAGCGGGAGAGTTAATGAGCAGTTCTTC. The rearrangement uses TRBV7-2 and TRBJ2-1, with TRBD2 matching 14 bases. J gave up 7 bases and V 1 base, and 6 bases lay outside the gene matches. Germline CDR1 reads SGHTA; CDR2 reads FQGNSA. CDR3 length equals 17 residues.

This chain uses TRBV7-9 with TRBJ1-1; 7 nucleotides align to TRBD1. Germline CDR1 SEHNR, CDR2 FQNEAQ (reference sequence). Losses at the gene ends were 4 bases for V and 5 bases for J; bases not matched to a gene: 7. The CDR3 has 14 amino acids. The CDR3 sequence is CASSSTGRRTEAFF. The DNA for the CDR3 is TGTGCCAGCAGCTCGACAGGGAGGAGGACTGAAGCTTTCTTT.

The chain recombines TRBV7-8 with TRBJ1-1; maybe TRBD1 (5 bases). The V and J ends lost 2 bases and 3 bases respectively, with 7 bases between them. The CDR3 loop spans 13 amino acids. Germline V gives CDR1 SGHVS, CDR2 FQNEAQ. The CDR3: CASSLQGYTEAFF. For the CDR3, the DNA is TGTGCCAGCAGCTTACAGGGTTACACTGAAGCTTTCTTT.

This clone appeared once. The chain uses TRBV3-1 (or the pseudogene TRBV3-2) and TRBJ2-6; tentative D call: TRBD2 (5 bases). Germline values: CDR1 LGHDT, CDR2 YNNKEL (reference sequence). The CDR3 totals 16 residues. V dropped 3 bases and J dropped 4 bases, with 13 bases sitting between them. The CDR3 DNA follows: TGTGCCAGCAGCCAGGGAGCGGTGTCCGGGGCCAACGTCCTGACTTTC. Protein sequence: CASSQGAVSGANVLTF.

The genes are TRBV19 and TRBJ1-5; weak D call: TRBD1 (6 bases). This CDR3 contains 15 residues. CDR1 and CDR2 from the germline V gene are LNHDA and SQIVND (reference sequence). V was clipped by 5 bases and J by 6 bases, with 17 bases between them. This CDR3 is CASSPRGGLGQPQHF. The CDR3 DNA sequence: TGTGCCAGTAGTCCCCGGGGGGGGCTAGGTCAGCCCCAGCATTTT. Filled out from reference TRBV19 and TRBJ1-5, the complete variable domain reads DGGITQSPKYLFRKEGQNVTLSCEQNLNHDAMYWYRQDPGQGLRLIYYSQIVNDFQKGDIAEGYSVSREKKESFPLTVTSAQKNPTAFYLCASSPRGGLGQPQHFGDGTRLSIL.

The J gene is TRBJ2-1, the V gene TRBV4-2; tentatively, D is TRBD2 (6 bases). Germline V CDR1 and CDR2: LGHNA, YNFKEQ. Deletions cut 4 bases from V and 4 bases from J, with 17 bases between. This CDR3 comprises 16 residues. The CDR3 sequence: CASSLLRGERYNEQFF. The CDR3 DNA reads TGTGCCAGCAGCCTACTGCGGGGCGAGAGGTACAATGAGCAGTTCTTC.

This rearrangement joins TRBV18 to TRBJ2-1; 7 positions agree with TRBD2. The V and J ends lost 1 base and 7 bases, in that order; junction bases with no gene match: 7. Germline CDR1 and CDR2: KGHSH and LQKENI. The CDR3 is 15 residues long. DNA of the CDR3: TGTGCCAGCTCACCACTAGCGGGCAAGACGAATGAGCAGTTCTTC. This gives the protein CASSPLAGKTNEQFF.

This clone was detected once. V gene TRBV11-3 combines with J gene TRBJ2-1; D possibly corresponds to TRBD2 (5 bases). Trimming removed 1 base from V and 4 bases from J, with 8 bases in between. The length of the CDR3 is 14 residues. CDR1 SGHNT and CDR2 YENEEA come from the germline V gene. As DNA, the CDR3 is TGTGCCAGCAGCTTAGCTACGGGGTACAATGAGCAGTTCTTC. Translation: CASSLATGYNEQFF.